Included here is one T cell receptor beta chain sequence, with context. Its antigen is unknown. This sample stems from a study of T cell clones after liver transplantation. Study-level findings and limits: Post-transplant time points were not standardized, so conclusions are preliminary.

The CDR3 consists of 13 residues. The germline CDR1 and CDR2 sequences are SGHTA and FQGTGA. V lost 5 bases and J lost 2, with 9 bases in between. Measured with immunoSEQ multiplex PCR; TCRdb has only the in-frame clones, and not every one. Of 65,000 to 85,000 clones in the sample, around four fifths were seen once. Material: CD4+ T cells from blood, obtained less than 50 months after liver transplant. This TCR was sampled from a human patient who received a liver transplant. Part of the T cell pool may stem from the graft donor. The chain has TRBV7-3 and TRBJ2-5; weak D call: TRBD1 (6 bases). The CDR3 is CASSTRGQETQYF. The CDR3 bases are TGTGCCAGCAGCACCAGGGGTCAAGAGACCCAGTACTTC.